The 5 T cell receptor beta chains in this list originate from one sample, sequenced in a study of regulatory T cells in long-lasting Graves disease. Relying on iRepertoire HTBI primers and Arm-PCR of CDR3 regions, the team built TCR beta libraries. TCRdb recomputed calls from the multiplex PCR reads with MiXCR, one row per CDR3 protein. The table shows approximately 350,000 distinct CDR3 sequences, with around 23% occurring only once. Time point indicated: persistent/refractory GD, antithyroid drugs over 5 years with positive TRAb. RNA extracted from PBMCs served as the sequencing template. The material sequenced was peripheral blood mononuclear cells (PBMCs), taken when the disease was refractory, from a patient treated with antithyroid drugs. The receptor set was obtained from a woman between 40 and 55 years old with Graves disease.

This clonotype was counted ten times or more. The chain carries TRBV20-1 and TRBJ2-7; 7 bases map to TRBD1. The length of the CDR3 is 13 residues. Germline V CDR1 and CDR2: DFQATT, SNEGSKA (reference sequence). V lost 5 bases to trimming and J lost 3 bases; unmatched junction nucleotides: 7. The CDR3 nucleotides read TGCAGTGCTTGGGGACAGACTTACTACGAGCAGTACTTC. Translated, it gives CSAWGQTYYEQYF.

The V and J genes are TRBV14 and TRBJ2-7; D unclear. The CDR3 length is 16 residues. In germline, CDR1 is SGHDN, CDR2 FVKESK. V gave up 0 bases and J gave up 5 bases, with 17 bases separating them. The chain's CDR3 is CASSQESPRGRHEQYF. The CDR3 DNA follows: TGTGCCAGCAGCCAAGAAAGTCCGCGCGGCCGGCACGAGCAGTACTTC.

This clonotype was observed many times. The J gene is TRBJ2-7, the V gene TRBV10-3, with 10 bases aligning to TRBD1. This CDR3 is 16 amino acids long. Per the germline V gene, CDR1 is ENHRY and CDR2 is SYGVKD. Losses at the gene ends were 4 bases for V and 2 bases for J; bases not matched to a gene: 8. CDR3 sequence: CAISGTGTGDPYEQYF. CDR3 coding DNA: TGTGCCATCAGTGGCACCGGGACAGGGGACCCCTACGAGCAGTACTTC.

The gene calls are TRBV6-5 and TRBJ1-2, with 8 bases matching TRBD1. CDR1 is MNHEY, CDR2 SVGAGI, per germline. This CDR3 spans 15 amino acids. Trimming took 0 bases from V and 5 from J; bases not matched to a gene: 5. The CDR3 region has the DNA TGTGCCAGCAGTTACTCCGGACAGGGCCGTTATGGCTACACCTTC. Amino acids: CASSYSGQGRYGYTF.

V gene TRBV24-1 combines with J gene TRBJ2-1, with D maybe TRBD2 (6 bases). Germline V CDR1 and CDR2: KGHDR, SFDVKD. Trimming removed 2 bases at V and 10 bases at J, with 11 bases between. The CDR3 length is 13 residues. This CDR3 reads CATSDWRDGEQFF. CDR3 nucleotide sequence: TGTGCCACCAGTGATTGGCGGGACGGCGAGCAGTTCTTC.